The 19 T cell receptor beta chains in this list originate from one sample, sequenced in a study of blood T cell repertoires in COVID-19. Sequenced by immunoSEQ multiplex PCR; TCRdb stores in-frame clones only, minus some. Of under 140,000 clones listed, about 85% are singletons. Source material: peripheral blood. The origin of the receptors is a human donor in a cohort sampled during active COVID-19.

In its sample, this clone was seen once. This sequence joins TRBV3-1 (or the pseudogene TRBV3-2) and TRBJ1-2, with D maybe TRBD1 (6 bases). The CDR3 consists of 14 residues. Germline loops: CDR1 LGHDT, CDR2 YNNKEL (reference sequence). Trimming removed 1 base at V and 6 bases at J, with 12 bases between. The CDR3 sequence: CASSQARGNDGYTF. In DNA, the CDR3 is TGTGCCAGCAGCCAAGCGAGGGGGAACGATGGCTACACCTTC.

CDR3 sequence reads: CASSIDPRGNQPQHF. The DNA of the CDR3 is TGTGCCAGTAGTATAGATCCGAGAGGCAATCAGCCCCAGCATTTT. V gene TRBV19 combines with J gene TRBJ1-5, with D hard to call. The CDR3 has 15 amino acids. The germline gives CDR1 LNHDA, CDR2 SQIVND (reference sequence). The V end was cut by 0 bases, the J end by 2 bases, with 8 bases between.

In regard to this clone: The same CDR3 can be traced to other DNA sequences in this sample. The chain joins TRBV5-1 to TRBJ2-5; D possibly corresponds to TRBD1 (5 bases). This CDR3 comprises 14 residues. Germline V CDR1 and CDR2: SGHRS, YFSETQ. The V end lost 0 bases, the J end lost 0 bases, and 6 bases lay between the germline ends. In DNA form, the CDR3 reads TGCGCCAGCAGCTTGGCAGGGAACCAAGAGACCCAGTACTTC. It translates to CASSLAGNQETQYF.

This sequence joins TRBV4-2 and TRBJ2-5; perhaps TRBD2 as D (5 bases). Trimming took off 3 bases at V and 0 bases at J, with 14 bases between the two ends. CDR1 is LGHNA, CDR2 YNFKEQ, per germline. The CDR3 sequence is 16 residues long. The chain's CDR3 is CASSQNSEWYQETQYF. The DNA for the CDR3 is TGTGCCAGCAGCCAGAATAGCGAGTGGTACCAAGAGACCCAGTACTTC.

This clone was seen just once. V is TRBV5-1 and J is TRBJ2-2; possible D gene TRBD2, 6 bases. Trimming took 7 bases from V and 3 from J, leaving 13 bases between them. The CDR3 covers 14 residues. CDR1 is SGHRS and CDR2 is YFSETQ in the germline V gene. The CDR3 here is CASSREPHTGELFF. The CDR3 DNA follows: TGCGCCAGCTCCCGGGAGCCCCACACCGGGGAGCTGTTTTTT.

The chain combines TRBV20-1 with TRBJ2-7; the D is unclear. Germline V gene sequence: CDR1 DFQATT, CDR2 SNEGSKA (reference sequence). This CDR3 is built from 12 residues. Trimming removed 3 bases from V and 2 bases from J, with 8 bases in between. CDR3 DNA: TGCAGTGCTAGTAGGCAGGCCTACGAGCAGTACTTC. It translates to CSASRQAYEQYF.

A single count supports this clone. The chain uses TRBV14 and TRBJ1-4; D call uncertain. Trimming stripped 3 bases from V and 9 bases from J, with 17 bases between. Per germline, CDR1 SGHDN and CDR2 FVKESK. This CDR3 is 15 amino acids long. DNA of the CDR3: TGTGCCAGCAGCCATCAGTTCCCGGACTCCAAAAAACTGTTTTTT. Its protein is CASSHQFPDSKKLFF.

V and J are TRBV7-2 and TRBJ2-2; 14 bases line up with TRBD2. V dropped 5 bases and J dropped 0; count of bases not matched to a gene: 2. There are 17 residues in the CDR3. Germline loops: CDR1 SGHTA, CDR2 FQGNSA. CDR3 residues: CASSKGLAGANTGELFF. As DNA, the CDR3 is TGTGCCAGCAGCAAGGGACTAGCGGGAGCGAACACCGGGGAGCTGTTTTTT.

The chain links TRBV13 to TRBJ2-5, with a possible D match to TRBD1 (5 bases). Germline-derived CDR1 and CDR2 are PRHDT and FYEKMQ (reference sequence). V was cut by 2 bases and J by 4 bases, with 5 bases left in between. The CDR3 length is 12 residues. DNA of the CDR3: TGTGCCAGCAGCTTAAGGGGAGAGACCCAGTACTTC. Its translation is CASSLRGETQYF.

This chain links TRBV28 with TRBJ2-1; D possibly corresponds to TRBD1 (5 bases). The CDR3 totals 13 residues. V was cut by 6 bases and J by 5 bases, with 11 bases left in between. Germline V gene sequence: CDR1 MDHEN, CDR2 SYDVKM. The CDR3 region is CASRGQGNNEQFF. CDR3 DNA sequence: TGTGCCAGCAGAGGCCAGGGCAACAATGAGCAGTTCTTC.

The chain carries TRBV18 and TRBJ2-1; 7 bases fit TRBD2. CDR3 length: 16 residues. V lost 0 bases and J lost 7; bases outside the gene matches: 9. The germline CDR1 and CDR2 sequences are KGHSH and LQKENI. CDR3 residues: CASSPPVVAGINEQFF. DNA of the CDR3: TGTGCCAGCTCACCACCGGTGGTAGCGGGCATAAATGAGCAGTTCTTC.

This rearrangement joins TRBV24-1 to TRBJ2-2; D might be TRBD1 (6 bases). The ends were cut back, 5 bases at V and 5 bases at J, with 17 bases in the middle. The CDR3 covers 16 residues. The germline gives CDR1 KGHDR, CDR2 SFDVKD. CDR3 sequence: CATSGRGGSGTGELFF. CDR3 nucleotides: TGTGCCACCAGTGGGAGAGGGGGTTCTGGAACCGGGGAGCTGTTTTTT.

This clone has more than one count but fewer than ten. The genes are TRBV29-1 and TRBJ2-3, with D tentatively TRBD2 (5 bases). Germline CDR1 SQVTM, CDR2 ANQGSEA. The V and J ends lost 7 bases and 6 bases respectively, with 11 bases between them. CDR3 length: 11 residues. CDR3 sequence (DNA): TGCAGCGGGGAGATACGGGATACGCAGTATTTT. As protein: CSGEIRDTQYF.

This chain joins TRBV7-9 and TRBJ2-7, with D perhaps matching TRBD1 (6 bases). This CDR3 is built from 13 residues. Germline V lookup: CDR1 SEHNR, CDR2 FQNEAQ (reference sequence). Trimming removed 5 bases at V and 2 bases at J, with 10 bases between. In DNA form, the CDR3 reads TGTGCCAGCAGCCCCTCAGGGGCCTACGAGCAGTACTTC. Residues: CASSPSGAYEQYF.

With regard to this clone: The sample contains more than one DNA sequence encoding this CDR3. In nucleotides, the CDR3 is TGTGCCAGCAGCTTAGCCAGGGCTAACTATGGCTACACCTTC. It specifies CASSLARANYGYTF. V is TRBV7-2 and J is TRBJ1-2; perhaps TRBD1 as D (5 bases). Per germline, CDR1 SGHTA and CDR2 FQGNSA. The CDR3 is made up of 14 amino acids. Trimming left V 0 bases short and J 0 bases short, with 5 bases between.

The chain employs TRBV19 and TRBJ1-1; perhaps TRBD1 as D (6 bases). From germline, CDR1 is LNHDA and CDR2 SQIVND (reference sequence). The V gene lost 7 bases and the J gene lost 1 base, with 10 bases spanning the gap. This CDR3 is 13 amino acids long. CDR3 nucleotide sequence: TGTGCCAGTAAGAGGGGACAGAACACTGAAGCTTTCTTT. This sequence encodes CASKRGQNTEAFF. The complete variable domain, with remaining parts taken from reference TRBV19 and TRBJ1-1, reads DGGITQSPKYLFRKEGQNVTLSCEQNLNHDAMYWYRQDPGQGLRLIYYSQIVNDFQKGDIAEGYSVSREKKESFPLTVTSAQKNPTAFYLCASKRGQNTEAFFGQGTRLTVV.

J is TRBJ2-1 and V is TRBV7-9; 7 positions agree with TRBD1. In germline, CDR1 is SEHNR, CDR2 FQNEAQ (reference sequence). The CDR3 is made up of 15 amino acids. Losses at the gene ends were 5 bases for V and 0 bases for J; bases not matched to a gene: 4. The CDR3 region is CASSAQGSSYNEQFF. As DNA, the CDR3 is TGTGCCAGCAGCGCACAGGGGAGCTCCTACAATGAGCAGTTCTTC.

V gene TRBV5-8 combines with J gene TRBJ2-2, with D possibly being TRBD1 (5 bases). Germline V gene lookup returns CDR1 SGHTS and CDR2 YDEGEE. The CDR3 runs 15 residues. V was clipped by 5 bases and J by 1 base, with 12 bases between them. The CDR3 region is CASRYRQLNTGELFF. Here the CDR3 DNA reads TGTGCCAGCAGGTACAGACAGTTGAACACCGGGGAGCTGTTTTTT.

The chain recombines TRBV28 with TRBJ1-5, with D possibly matching TRBD1 (6 bases). The germline V and J ends were trimmed by 5 bases and 6 bases, with 14 bases remaining between them. Germline lookup yields CDR1 MDHEN and CDR2 SYDVKM. The CDR3 covers 14 residues. CDR3 sequence reads: CASSVQGAGQPQHF. The CDR3 nucleotides are TGTGCCAGCAGTGTACAGGGAGCAGGTCAGCCCCAGCATTTT. The full variable domain, completed using reference TRBV28 and TRBJ1-5, is DVKVTQSSRYLVKRTGEKVFLECVQDMDHENMFWYRQDPGLGLRLIYFSYDVKMKEKGDIPEGYSVSREKKERFSLILESASTNQTSMYLCASSVQGAGQPQHFGDGTRLSIL.